This TCR beta chain came from a study of T-cell reconstitution after alpha-beta-depleted transplantation in children. Whole-study findings and limits: Expanded clones from the graft, numbering several hundred, reportedly supplied alpha-beta T cells about two months after transplant. The high TCRbeta diversity at day 60 in some patients came from surviving recipient T cells and thymic progenitors. T cells produced anew were the main source of T-cell counts and diversity one year after transplant.

Unique molecular identifiers were used in preparing the TCRbeta library. MiXCR, applied by TCRdb to the PCR reads, yields one record per CDR3 protein. Of hundreds of thousands of distinct CDR3 sequences in the sample, 10% to 15% were seen once. The CDR3 consists of 14 residues. The V segment lost 7 bases and the J segment 1 base; nucleotides outside the gene matches: 2. CDR1 and CDR2 (germline): SQVTM, ANQGSEA. This clonotype was counted between two and nine times. No antigen is known for it. The genes are TRBV29-1 and TRBJ2-2; 11 nucleotides match TRBD2. Sequencing used PBMCs, mostly from graft donor cells, obtained 360 days after TCRalphabeta/CD19-depleted stem cell transplant. The sequence came from a male patient younger than 18 who had a stem cell transplant for acute myeloid leukemia, so the T cells may come from the graft donor. For the CDR3, the DNA is TGCAGCGCCGGGACTAGCGGGAACACCGGGGAGCTGTTTTTT. This translates into CSAGTSGNTGELFF.